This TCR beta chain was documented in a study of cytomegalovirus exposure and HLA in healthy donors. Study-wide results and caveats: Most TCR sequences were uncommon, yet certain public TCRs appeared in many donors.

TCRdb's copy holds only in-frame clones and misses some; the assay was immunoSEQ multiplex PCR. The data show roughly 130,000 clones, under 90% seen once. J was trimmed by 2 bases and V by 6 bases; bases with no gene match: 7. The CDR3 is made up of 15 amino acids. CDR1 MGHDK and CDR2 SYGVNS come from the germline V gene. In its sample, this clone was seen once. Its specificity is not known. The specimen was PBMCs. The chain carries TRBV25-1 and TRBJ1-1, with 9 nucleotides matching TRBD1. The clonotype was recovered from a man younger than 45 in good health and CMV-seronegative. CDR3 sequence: CASSPGTGINTEAFF. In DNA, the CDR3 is TGTGCCAGCAGCCCCGGGACAGGGATTAACACTGAAGCTTTCTTT.